This record looks at one TCR beta chain sequence and its context. Its cognate antigen is unknown. This specimen comes from a study of T-cell memory formation after mild COVID-19. Study background: TCR clusters were mostly confined to one donor each.

A 5'RACE reaction primed in the constant segment made cDNA libraries of TCR alpha and TCR beta, and these carried sample barcodes and UMIs. A single record per CDR3 protein comes from TCRdb applying MiXCR to the 5' RACE reads. The table lists over 11,000 distinct CDR3 sequences, roughly 19% of them singletons, with over 45% in the top ten. Study-level results: Several responding clones turned up in pre-infection memory, indicating that cross-reactive memory may have taken part. The authors did not confirm SARS-CoV-2 specificity of second-wave clones peaking day 37.

Trimming removed 0 bases from V and 4 bases from J; junction bases left unmatched: 1. The CDR3 covers 15 residues. Looked up from germline, CDR1 is SGHNT and CDR2 is YYREEE (reference sequence). The rearrangement links TRBV5-4 to TRBJ2-1, with 10 nucleotides matching TRBD1. The clonotype originates from an adult woman who had mild COVID-19 (a few samples of this study predate the infection). Cell type and time point are not known. The material sequenced was PBMCs or a T cell subset sorted from them (not recorded which). DNA of the CDR3: TGTGCCAGCAGCTTGGAGGGACAGGGGTACAATGAGCAGTTCTTC. Translation gives CASSLEGQGYNEQFF.